These T cell receptor beta chains were read from a single sample in a study of response to subunit inactivated influenza vaccine. Each CDR3 protein is one row after TCRdb ran MiXCR on the RT-PCR reads. This table has a few hundred thousand distinct CDR3 sequences, approximately 15% appearing once. The source material was PBMCs from blood, sampled less than 13 days after vaccination. Receptors were obtained from a man in his fifties who received an inactivated influenza vaccine. Each CDR3 is given with its conserved first and last residue. D genes are given only for firm matches. Clone size appears in some rows only: once, few, many, or a class for an expanded clone.

d_call clone_size j_call v_call cdr3_nt cdr3_aa
- few TRBJ2-7 TRBV5-6 TGTGCCAGCAGCTTGGATGGGAACGCCTACGAGCAGTACTTC CASSLDGNAYEQYF
- - TRBJ2-2 TRBV18 TGTGCCAGCTCACCGCGGGGAAGGGAGCTGTTTTTT CASSPRGRELFF
TRBD2 - TRBJ2-1 TRBV11-2 TGTGCCAGCAGAATGACGGGAGGGCCCTCTGGTGAGCAGTTCTTC CASRMTGGPSGEQFF
- - TRBJ1-1 TRBV11-2 TGTGCCAGCAGCTTAGGTCTCTCTCAGGGCACTGAAGCTTTCTTT CASSLGLSQGTEAFF
- - TRBJ2-3 TRBV20-1 TGCAGTGCTAGAGTAATCGGGGGGCGCACAGATACGCAGTATTTT CSARVIGGRTDTQYF
- - TRBJ2-1 TRBV20-1 TGCAGTGCTAGACGGAGGGAGCAGTTCTTC CSARRREQFF
- - TRBJ2-2 TRBV5-6 TGTGCCAGCAGCTTTATGGGGAACACCGGGGAGCTGTTTTTT CASSFMGNTGELFF
- - TRBJ2-1 TRBV28 TGTGCCAGCAGTTTGGCGCAGGGCCCCTACAATGAGCAGTTCTTC CASSLAQGPYNEQFF
- - TRBJ2-2 TRBV15 TGTGCCACCAGCATCATGCCCCACACCGGGGAGCTGTTTTTT CATSIMPHTGELFF
- - TRBJ1-2 TRBV5-5 TGTGCCAGCAGCTTGGTGGGGCAAGATGGCTACACCTTC CASSLVGQDGYTF
TRBD1 few TRBJ2-2 TRBV20-1 TGCAGTGCTAGACCGGGACAGCACACCGGGGAGCTGTTTTTT CSARPGQHTGELFF
- - TRBJ2-2 TRBV7-2 TGTGCCAGCAGCTCTATACGAGGGGCAAAGAACACCGGGGAGCTGTTTTTT CASSSIRGAKNTGELFF
TRBD1 - TRBJ2-7 TRBV7-3 TGTGCCAGCAGCTCCTGGGACAGGGGAACCTACGAGCAGTACTTC CASSSWDRGTYEQYF
TRBD2 - TRBJ2-5 TRBV6-1 TGTGCCAGCGTCCAGGGCCGGGAGACTAGCGGTTGGGAGACCCAGTACTTC CASVQGRETSGWETQYF
- - TRBJ1-1 TRBV6-5 TGTGCCAGCAGTTACAGTCGACAAGCTTTCTTT CASSYSRQAFF
- many TRBJ2-3 TRBV7-2 TGTGCCAGCAGCCCAGTCGGGGGAAGCACAGATACGCAGTATTTT CASSPVGGSTDTQYF
- - TRBJ2-5 TRBV20-1 TGCAGTCCCATCAGGCAGGCCTATGTGGAGACCCAGTACTTC CSPIRQAYVETQYF
- - TRBJ2-3 TRBV6-1 TGTGCCAGCAGTGTGGGAACAACTAGCACAGATACGCAGTATTTT CASSVGTTSTDTQYF
- few TRBJ2-4 TRBV7-2 TGTGCCAGCAGCTCCCTCCTGGACGGAGGGGCCAAAAACATTCAGTACTTC CASSSLLDGGAKNIQYF
TRBD2 - TRBJ2-1 TRBV7-9 TGTGCCAGCAGTTGGGTGAGCGGGAGTTCCTACAATGAGCAGTTCTTC CASSWVSGSSYNEQFF
TRBD2 many TRBJ2-7 TRBV7-9 TGTGCCAGCAGCCACCGCGGACTAGCGGGAGGGCCAAAAGAGCAGTACTTC CASSHRGLAGGPKEQYF
TRBD1 - TRBJ1-6 TRBV6-2/TRBV6-3 TGTGCCAGCAGTTCCGACAGGGATAATTCACCCCTCCACTTT CASSSDRDNSPLHF
- - TRBJ2-3 TRBV4-2 TGTGCCAGCAGCCAGGGGTTAGATCAAGAGTTAGCAGGGGATACGCAGTATTTT CASSQGLDQELAGDTQYF
- many TRBJ2-4 TRBV4-2 TGTGCCAGCAGCCAAGACTTTCGGACAGTTGCAGCCAAAAACATTCAGTACTTC CASSQDFRTVAAKNIQYF
TRBD2 few TRBJ2-1 TRBV9 TGTGCCAGCAGCGTAGAAGCGGGAGGTTACCATGAGCAGTTCTTC CASSVEAGGYHEQFF
- - TRBJ1-2 TRBV20-1 TGCAGTGCCTCCCCACAGGGCGGTGGCTACACCTTC CSASPQGGGYTF
- - TRBJ2-3 TRBV7-2 TGTGCCAGCACCCGGGAAGGGGCTCGCGCAGATACGCAGTATTTT CASTREGARADTQYF
- few TRBJ2-4 TRBV5-1 TGCGCCAGCAGCCTGGAGGGCAGGCTCTTAGCCAAAAACATTCAGTACTTC CASSLEGRLLAKNIQYF
TRBD2 - TRBJ2-5 TRBV20-1 TGCAGTGCTAGATCTCTCACAGCGGGGCCCCTCACTGAGACCCAGTACTTC CSARSLTAGPLTETQYF